These 17 T cell receptor beta chains were all obtained from the same sample, sequenced in a study of T cell responses to AZD1222 COVID-19 vaccine (dated by TCRdb to about 2021). The library was built by means of the immunoSEQ multiplex PCR assay. TCRdb re-hosts the immuneACCESS table, in-frame sequences only. Its copies lack some clones; in the studies checked, an unresolved V gene accounts for under half of them, and the cause for the rest is not known. Counted in this sample were 200,000 or so clones; approximately 93% of them appeared once. The ten largest clones represent more than 0.8% of the sample. The sample's time point label, in plain terms: about 28 days (+/-7) after the second vaccine dose. The material was peripheral blood, obtained 28 days after the second AZD1222 dose. Receptor source: an adult who received the AZD1222 COVID-19 vaccine.

The V and J genes are TRBV2 and TRBJ2-2; TRBD1 agrees at 7 bases. V lost 6 bases to trimming and J lost 7 bases; unmatched junction nucleotides: 11. Germline assignment: CDR1 SNHLY and CDR2 FYNNEI. The CDR3 is 15 amino acids. This CDR3 is CASRMTGLSVGELFF. CDR3 coding DNA: TGTGCCAGCAGAATGACAGGGCTTTCAGTCGGGGAGCTGTTTTTT. Filled out from reference TRBV2 and TRBJ2-2, the complete variable domain reads EPEVTQTPSHQVTQMGQEVILRCVPISNHLYFYWYRQILGQKVEFLVSFYNNEISEKSEIFDDQFSVERPDGSNFTLKIRSTKLEDSAMYFCASRMTGLSVGELFFGEGSRLTVL.

This chain connects TRBV23-1 to TRBJ2-7; 9 nucleotides line up with TRBD1. Being an ORF, TRBV23-1 has a function that is uncertain. CDR3 size: 15 residues. The J segment lost 2 bases and the V segment lost 3 bases, leaving 5 bases of the junction unmatched. The CDR3 loop is CASSHLGTGTYEQYF. For the CDR3, the DNA is TGCGCCAGCAGTCACCTCGGGACAGGGACCTACGAGCAGTACTTC.

The rearrangement uses TRBV27 and TRBJ2-3; 14 nucleotides match TRBD2. In germline, CDR1 is MNHEY, CDR2 SMNVEV (reference sequence). The CDR3 spans 16 residues. After removal of 6 bases from V and 5 bases from J, the junction contained 7 bases not matched to a gene. The CDR3 protein is CASRSTSGGARDTQYF. The CDR3 DNA is TGTGCCAGCAGGTCGACTAGCGGGGGGGCAAGAGATACGCAGTATTTT.

The chain joins TRBV6-5 to TRBJ2-3; D is perhaps TRBD2 (5 bases). The V and J ends lost 5 bases and 8 bases respectively, with 11 bases between them. Per the germline V gene, CDR1 is MNHEY and CDR2 is SVGAGI. This CDR3 is built from 12 residues. The CDR3 bases are TGTGCCAGCAGTCCCCCCGGGGTTACGCAGTATTTT. Translated, it gives CASSPPGVTQYF.

The rearrangement uses TRBV11-2 and TRBJ1-2; no clear D gene. CDR3 length: 12 amino acids. Germline V gene sequence: CDR1 SGHAT, CDR2 FQNNGV. As DNA, the CDR3 is TGTGCTACATCACAGCTAAACTATGGCTACACCTTC. Its translation: CATSQLNYGYTF.

CDR3 in DNA: TGTGCCAGCCGCCGGGGACAGAGAGACACTGAAGCTTTCTTT. This sequence encodes CASRRGQRDTEAFF. This chain uses TRBV19 with TRBJ1-1, with 7 bases lining up with TRBD1. Germline lookup yields CDR1 LNHDA and CDR2 SQIVND (reference sequence). This CDR3 is built from 14 residues. The trim removed 9 bases at V and 3 bases at J, leaving 10 bases unmatched. The whole variable domain, remainder taken from reference TRBV19 and TRBJ1-1, is DGGITQSPKYLFRKEGQNVTLSCEQNLNHDAMYWYRQDPGQGLRLIYYSQIVNDFQKGDIAEGYSVSREKKESFPLTVTSAQKNPTAFYLCASRRGQRDTEAFFGQGTRLTVV.

V gene TRBV7-6 combines with J gene TRBJ1-4, with 9 bases identical to TRBD1. V dropped 4 bases and J dropped 4; count of bases not matched to a gene: 7. The CDR3 consists of 16 residues. CDR1 is SGHVS and CDR2 is FNYEAQ in the germline V gene. The CDR3 coding sequence is TGTGCCAGCAGCTCCAGGACAGGGGTGAATAATGAAAAACTGTTTTTT. This sequence encodes CASSSRTGVNNEKLFF.

Remarks on this clone: Distinct nucleotide sequences in the sample also encode this CDR3. The chain is built from TRBV28 and TRBJ1-2; 7 bases agree with TRBD1. Germline CDR1 reads MDHEN; CDR2 reads SYDVKM. V was clipped by 6 bases and J by 2 bases; unmatched bases: 3. The length of the CDR3 is 13 residues. The CDR3 DNA sequence: TGTGCCAGCAGATTAGGGGGCAACTATGGCTACACCTTC. As protein: CASRLGGNYGYTF.

The genes are TRBV5-1 and TRBJ1-2; D is unresolved. Germline loops: CDR1 SGHRS, CDR2 YFSETQ. Trimming left V 0 bases short and J 3 bases short, with 6 bases between. The CDR3 consists of 13 residues. The CDR3 DNA reads as TGCGCCAGCAGCTTGGGCAACGACTATGGCTACACCTTC. Translation: CASSLGNDYGYTF.

J is TRBJ1-6 and V is TRBV5-4, with D possibly matching TRBD1 (5 bases). The CDR3 runs to 14 residues. V lost 5 bases, J lost 7 bases, and 13 bases lay in between. Germline CDR1 is SGHNT and CDR2 is YYREEE (reference sequence). Written as DNA, the CDR3 is TGTGCCAGCAGACCCGGGGGGGAAAATTCACCCCTCCACTTT. It specifies CASRPGGENSPLHF. The full variable domain, with the rest looked up from reference TRBV5-4 and TRBJ1-6, is ETGVTQSPTHLIKTRGQQVTLRCSSQSGHNTVSWYQQALGQGPQFIFQYYREEENGRGNFPPRFSGLQFPNYSSELNVNALELDDSALYLCASRPGGENSPLHFGNGTRLTVT.

The chain couples TRBV5-1 to TRBJ1-6; D remains ambiguous. The CDR3 is 15 amino acids. V lost 0 bases, J lost 7 bases, and 11 bases lay in between. The germline CDR1 and CDR2 sequences are SGHRS and YFSETQ. This CDR3 is CASSLGNLINSPLHF. In DNA form, the CDR3 reads TGCGCCAGCAGCTTGGGAAACTTAATAAATTCACCCCTCCACTTT. Drawing the rest from reference TRBV5-1 and TRBJ1-6, the complete variable domain is KAGVTQTPRYLIKTRGQQVTLSCSPISGHRSVSWYQQTPGQGLQFLFEYFSETQRNKGNFPGRFSGRQFSNSRSEMNVSTLELGDSALYLCASSLGNLINSPLHFGNGTRLTVT.

The CDR3 nucleotides read TGTGCCATCAGTGAGTCTTTGTTGAGGGCGGGGGGCTACAATGAGCAGTTCTTC. It yields the protein CAISESLLRAGGYNEQFF. The chain combines TRBV10-3 with TRBJ2-1; 8 nucleotides align to TRBD2. Germline V gene sequence: CDR1 ENHRY, CDR2 SYGVKD. Trimming at V came to 0 bases and at J to 3 bases, leaving 10 bases not matched to a gene. The CDR3 length is 18 residues.

This rearrangement joins TRBV5-1 to TRBJ2-1; D is perhaps TRBD2 (6 bases). The germline V gene has CDR1 SGHRS and CDR2 YFSETQ. The CDR3 consists of 15 residues. The V end lost 0 bases, the J end lost 7 bases, and 14 bases lay between the germline ends. The CDR3 spells CASSLASGLQNEQFF. CDR3 in DNA: TGCGCCAGCAGCTTGGCATCCGGACTACAGAATGAGCAGTTCTTC.

The J gene is TRBJ1-3, the V gene TRBV5-8; 7 bases line up with TRBD1. Germline loops: CDR1 SGHTS, CDR2 YDEGEE. J gave up 0 bases and V 1 base, and 10 bases lay outside the gene matches. CDR3 size: 18 residues. The CDR3 region is CASSLFSGTAASGNTIYF. Written as DNA, the CDR3 is TGTGCCAGCAGCTTGTTTTCCGGGACAGCAGCCTCTGGAAACACCATATATTTT.

In this sample, this clone turned up a few times. The CDR3 protein is CASSHGQINSPLHF. CDR3 sequence (DNA): TGTGCCAGCAGCCATGGACAGATTAATTCACCCCTCCACTTT. The chain joins TRBV7-9 to TRBJ1-6; tentative D call: TRBD1 (6 bases). Looked up from germline, CDR1 is SEHNR and CDR2 is FQNEAQ (reference sequence). CDR3 length equals 14 residues. The V end was cut by 5 bases, the J end by 6 bases, with 11 bases between.

CDR3 amino acids: CATSRARDSYEQYF. CDR3 nucleotide sequence: TGTGCCACCAGCAGAGCCAGGGACTCCTACGAGCAGTACTTC. The chain recombines TRBV15 with TRBJ2-7; D might be TRBD1 (5 bases). The CDR3 runs 14 residues. Trimming removed 1 base from V and 0 bases from J, with 7 bases in between. Germline V gene data show CDR1 as LNHNV and CDR2 as YYDKDF (reference sequence).

This rearrangement joins TRBV9 to TRBJ2-2; a possible D gene is TRBD2 (6 bases). Deletions cut 3 bases from V and 7 bases from J, with 16 bases between. The germline CDR1 and CDR2 sequences are SGDLS and YYNGEE. This CDR3 region has 15 residues. The CDR3 here is CASSGGPPGVGELFF. The CDR3 nucleotides read TGTGCCAGCAGCGGGGGACCTCCGGGGGTCGGGGAGCTGTTTTTT.